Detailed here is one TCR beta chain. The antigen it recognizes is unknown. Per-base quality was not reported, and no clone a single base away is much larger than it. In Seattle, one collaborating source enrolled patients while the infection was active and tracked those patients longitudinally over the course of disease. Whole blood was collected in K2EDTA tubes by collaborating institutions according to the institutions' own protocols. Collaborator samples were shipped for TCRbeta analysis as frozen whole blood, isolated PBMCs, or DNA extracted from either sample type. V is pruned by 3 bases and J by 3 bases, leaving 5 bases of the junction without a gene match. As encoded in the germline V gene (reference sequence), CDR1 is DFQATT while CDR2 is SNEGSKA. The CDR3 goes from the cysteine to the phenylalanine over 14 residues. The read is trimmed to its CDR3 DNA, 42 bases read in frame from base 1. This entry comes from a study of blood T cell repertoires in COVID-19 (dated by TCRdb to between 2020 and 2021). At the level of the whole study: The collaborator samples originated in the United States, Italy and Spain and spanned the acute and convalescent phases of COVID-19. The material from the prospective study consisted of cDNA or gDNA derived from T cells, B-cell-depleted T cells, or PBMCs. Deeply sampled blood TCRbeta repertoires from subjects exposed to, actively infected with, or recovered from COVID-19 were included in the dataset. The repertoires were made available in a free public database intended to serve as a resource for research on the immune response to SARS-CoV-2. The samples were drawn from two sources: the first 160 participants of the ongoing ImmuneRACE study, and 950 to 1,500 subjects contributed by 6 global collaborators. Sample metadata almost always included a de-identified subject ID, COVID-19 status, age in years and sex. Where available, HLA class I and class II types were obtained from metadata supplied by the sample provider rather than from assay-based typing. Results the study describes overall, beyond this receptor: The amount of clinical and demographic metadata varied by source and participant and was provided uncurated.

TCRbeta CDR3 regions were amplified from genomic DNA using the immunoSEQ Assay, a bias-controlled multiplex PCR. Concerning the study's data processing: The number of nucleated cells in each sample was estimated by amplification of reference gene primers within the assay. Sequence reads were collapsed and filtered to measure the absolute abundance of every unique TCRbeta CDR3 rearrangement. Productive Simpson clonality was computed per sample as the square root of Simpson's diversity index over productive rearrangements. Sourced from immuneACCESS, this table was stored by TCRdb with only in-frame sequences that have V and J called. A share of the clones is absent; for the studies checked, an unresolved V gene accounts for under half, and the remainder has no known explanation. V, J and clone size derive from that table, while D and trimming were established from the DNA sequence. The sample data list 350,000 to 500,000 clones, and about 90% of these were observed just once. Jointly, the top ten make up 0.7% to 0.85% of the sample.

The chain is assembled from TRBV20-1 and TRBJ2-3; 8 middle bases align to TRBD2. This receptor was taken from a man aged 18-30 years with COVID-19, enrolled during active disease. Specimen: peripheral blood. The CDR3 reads CSASRGGQTDTQYF. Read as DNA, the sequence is TGCAGTGCTAGTCGGGGGGGCCAGACAGATACGCAGTATTTT.